The present T cell receptor (beta chain) was sequenced within a study of somatic mutations in cytotoxic T cells in rheumatoid arthritis. Findings and limits, study-wide: What antigens the expanded CD8+ clones targeted remained unknown.

Using immunoSEQ multiplex PCR, the repertoire was profiled, and TCRdb retains in-frame clones only, with some absent. The table includes 35,000 to 40,000 clones, under 90% detected once. The table lists this clone with a count of one. What it recognizes is unknown. Germline V gives CDR1 SGDLS, CDR2 YYNGEE. There are 15 residues in the CDR3. Trimming took off 0 bases at V and 2 bases at J, with 11 bases between the two ends. This sequence originates from a middle-aged man in good health. Sequenced input: CD8+ T cells sorted from blood. The chain recombines TRBV9 with TRBJ1-1, with D hard to call. CDR3 DNA sequence: TGTGCCAGCAGCGTAGAGGGTGAGAAAAACACTGAAGCTTTCTTT. This gives the protein CASSVEGEKNTEAFF. Supplemented by reference TRBV9 and TRBJ1-1, the full variable domain reads DSGVTQTPKHLITATGQRVTLRCSPRSGDLSVYWYQQSLDQGLQFLIQYYNGEERAKGNILERFSAQQFPDLHSELNLSSLELGDSALYFCASSVEGEKNTEAFFGQGTRLTVV.